This record covers a single T cell receptor (beta chain). Its antigen remains unidentified. TCRdb's table, derived via immunoSEQ multiplex PCR, lists solely in-frame clones and lacks some. The table shows around 300,000 clones, with around 88% occurring only once. This specimen belongs to a study of Ad26.COV2.S vaccination and SARS-CoV-2 variants. Looking at the study overall: Participants got Ad26.COV2.S intramuscularly, once or twice 56 days apart. Study-wide results and caveats: In vaccinated individuals, spike-specific CD8+ and CD4+ T cell responses reportedly displayed substantial breadth. Across vaccine and placebo recipients, the breadth of non-spike TCRs was similar.

Noted treatment: roughly 18 received Ad26.COV2.S at low or high dose, single or two shots; a few received placebo; per-sample allocation not given. Vaccine and placebo recipients were sampled on day 63 after the first injection. Expression of Wuhan-strain SARS-CoV-2 spike came from the Ad26 vector that formed the vaccine. The material sequenced was peripheral blood, taken in a trial of Ad26.COV2.S vaccine versus placebo. The TCR comes from a person between 18 and 65 years old who received the Ad26.COV2.S COVID-19 vaccine or a placebo.

CDR3 nucleotides: TGTGCCAGTACCCAGGGGTATGGGGCCAACGTCCTGACTTTC. Translated, it gives CASTQGYGANVLTF. The chain is built from TRBV19 and TRBJ2-6, with D possibly matching TRBD1 (6 bases). Germline V gives CDR1 LNHDA, CDR2 SQIVND (reference sequence). V lost 7 bases and J lost 3, with 10 bases in between. This CDR3 is built from 14 residues.